The 5 T cell receptor beta chains below all came from one sample that was sequenced in a study of a mutant IDH1 vaccine in newly diagnosed glioma. Only in-frame clones appear in the TCRdb table, and some are missing; sequencing was by immunoSEQ multiplex PCR. The sample lists 30,000 to 35,000 clones, approximately 92% occurring once. What these receptors recognize is not known. As to time point: week 47, end of study. Mutant IDH1 20-mer peptide, at 300 ug, made up each vaccine dose, with topical imiquimod. Sequenced here: PBMCs, sampled from a glioma patient whose treatment included an IDH1 peptide vaccine. The receptor set was obtained from a woman in her thirties or forties with glioma.

The sample holds a few counts of this clone. CDR3 nucleotides: TGTGCCAGCTCCCAAGTAACAGGGTTCATCGAGCAGTACTTC. Its translation: CASSQVTGFIEQYF. The chain joins TRBV18 to TRBJ2-7; TRBD1 might be the D (6 bases). Germline CDR1 reads KGHSH; CDR2 reads LQKENI. V gave up 6 bases and J gave up 6 bases, with 18 bases separating them. The length of the CDR3 is 14 residues.

The chain has TRBV5-4 and TRBJ2-5; TRBD2 matches at 8 bases. Germline CDR1 SGHNT, CDR2 YYREEE (reference sequence). Germline trimming cut 4 bases from V and 3 bases from J; bases unmatched to any gene: 5. This CDR3 is 14 amino acids long. The chain's CDR3 is CASSPGLDKETQYF. CDR3 sequence (DNA): TGTGCCAGCAGCCCGGGACTAGATAAAGAGACCCAGTACTTC.

The sample holds one count of this clone. The chain has TRBV7-2 and TRBJ1-1; D is perhaps TRBD1 (6 bases). Germline CDR1 reads SGHTA; CDR2 reads FQGNSA. The CDR3 has 12 amino acids. V lost 1 base and J 11 bases, leaving 11 bases between the germline ends. The CDR3 coding sequence is TGTGCCAGCAGCTTAGACAGGGTCCGGGCTTTCTTT. This codes for CASSLDRVRAFF.

This sequence joins TRBV30 and TRBJ2-7; TRBD1 matches at 8 bases. CDR1 and CDR2 from the germline V gene are GTSNPN and SVGIG (reference sequence). CDR3 length: 12 amino acids. Germline trimming cut 4 bases from V and 5 bases from J; bases unmatched to any gene: 4. CDR3 protein: CAWTGGVNEQYF. CDR3 bases: TGTGCCTGGACAGGGGGCGTCAACGAGCAGTACTTC. The whole variable domain, filled in from reference TRBV30 and TRBJ2-7, reads SQTIHQWPATLVQPVGSPLSLECTVEGTSNPNLYWYRQAAGRGLQLLFYSVGIGQISSEVPQNLSASRPQDRQFILSSKKLLLSDSGFYLCAWTGGVNEQYFGPGTRLTVT.

The chain uses TRBV30 and TRBJ2-7; the D is unclear. Looked up from germline, CDR1 is GTSNPN and CDR2 is SVGIG (reference sequence). This CDR3 is 11 amino acids long. Trimming removed 1 base at V and 2 bases at J, with 3 bases between. The CDR3 loop is CAWSATYEQYF. Written as DNA, the CDR3 is TGTGCCTGGAGTGCAACCTACGAGCAGTACTTC.